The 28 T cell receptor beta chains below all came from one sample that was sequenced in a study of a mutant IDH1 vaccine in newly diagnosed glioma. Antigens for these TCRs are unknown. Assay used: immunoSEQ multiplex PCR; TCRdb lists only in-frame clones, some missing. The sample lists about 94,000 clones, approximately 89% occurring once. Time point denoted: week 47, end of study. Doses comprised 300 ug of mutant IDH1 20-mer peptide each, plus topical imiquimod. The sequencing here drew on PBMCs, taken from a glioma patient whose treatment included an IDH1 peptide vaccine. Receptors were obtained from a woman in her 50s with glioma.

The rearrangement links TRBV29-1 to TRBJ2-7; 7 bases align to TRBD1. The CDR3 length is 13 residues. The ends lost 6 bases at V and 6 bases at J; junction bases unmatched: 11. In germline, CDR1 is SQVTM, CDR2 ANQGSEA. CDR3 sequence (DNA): TGCAGCGTGCAAGGATTGACAGGGCGCGAGCAGTACTTC. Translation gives CSVQGLTGREQYF.

CDR3 amino acids: CASSVGGRNSGNTIYF. Written as DNA, the CDR3 is TGTGCCAGCAGCGTAGGGGGACGGAACTCTGGAAACACCATATATTTT. The chain employs TRBV9 and TRBJ1-3, with a tentative D call TRBD1 (5 bases). The CDR3 totals 16 residues. The germline V and J ends were trimmed by 0 bases and 0 bases, with 10 bases remaining between them. The germline V gene has CDR1 SGDLS and CDR2 YYNGEE.

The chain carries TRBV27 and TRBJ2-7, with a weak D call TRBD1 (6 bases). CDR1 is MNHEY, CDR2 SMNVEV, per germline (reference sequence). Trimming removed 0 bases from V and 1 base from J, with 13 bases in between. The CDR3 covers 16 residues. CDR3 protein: CASSLSTGTLSYEQYF. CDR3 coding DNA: TGTGCCAGCAGTTTATCAACAGGGACGTTATCCTACGAGCAGTACTTC.

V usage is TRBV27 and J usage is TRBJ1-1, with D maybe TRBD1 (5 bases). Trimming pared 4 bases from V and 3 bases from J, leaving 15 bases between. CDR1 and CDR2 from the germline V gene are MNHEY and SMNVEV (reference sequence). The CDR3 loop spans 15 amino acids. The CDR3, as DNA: TGTGCCAGCAGTTCCCCGGCGGGGGGGTACACTGAAGCTTTCTTT. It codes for CASSSPAGGYTEAFF.

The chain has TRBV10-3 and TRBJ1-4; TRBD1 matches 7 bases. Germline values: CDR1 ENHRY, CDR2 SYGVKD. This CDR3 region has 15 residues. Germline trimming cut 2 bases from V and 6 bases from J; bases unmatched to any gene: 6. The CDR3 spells CAISERRTGDEKLFF. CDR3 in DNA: TGTGCCATCAGTGAGAGGAGGACAGGAGATGAAAAACTGTTTTTT.

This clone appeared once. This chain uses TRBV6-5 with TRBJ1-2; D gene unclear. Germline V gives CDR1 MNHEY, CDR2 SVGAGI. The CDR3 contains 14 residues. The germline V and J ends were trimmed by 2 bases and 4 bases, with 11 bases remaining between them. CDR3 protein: CASSYGSSGYGYTF. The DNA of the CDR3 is TGTGCCAGCAGTTACGGGTCCTCCGGCTATGGCTACACCTTC.

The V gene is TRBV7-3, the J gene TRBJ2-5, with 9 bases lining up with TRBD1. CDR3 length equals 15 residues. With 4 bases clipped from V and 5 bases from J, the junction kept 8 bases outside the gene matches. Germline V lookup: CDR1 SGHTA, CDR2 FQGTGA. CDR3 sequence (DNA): TGTGCCAGCAGCTCTACAGGGGGCTCGGGGGAGACCCAGTACTTC. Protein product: CASSSTGGSGETQYF.

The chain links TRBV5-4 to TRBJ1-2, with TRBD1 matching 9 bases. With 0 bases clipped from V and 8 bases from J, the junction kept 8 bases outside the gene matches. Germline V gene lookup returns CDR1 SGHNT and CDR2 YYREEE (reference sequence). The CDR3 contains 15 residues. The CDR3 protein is CASSLVVATGGGYTF. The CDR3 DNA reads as TGTGCCAGCAGCTTGGTAGTTGCTACAGGGGGCGGCTACACCTTC.

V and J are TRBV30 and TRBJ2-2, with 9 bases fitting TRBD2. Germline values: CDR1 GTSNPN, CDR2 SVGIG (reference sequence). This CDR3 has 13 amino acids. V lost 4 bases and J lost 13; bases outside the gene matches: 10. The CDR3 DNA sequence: TGTGCCTGGACCGGGACTAGCCCTGGTGGGCTGTTTTTT. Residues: CAWTGTSPGGLFF.

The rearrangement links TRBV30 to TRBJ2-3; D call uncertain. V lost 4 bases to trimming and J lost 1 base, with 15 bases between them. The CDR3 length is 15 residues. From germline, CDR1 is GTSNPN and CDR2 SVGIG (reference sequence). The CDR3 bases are TGTGCCTGGATCCATTTCGGCAGAGGCACAGATACGCAGTATTTT. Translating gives CAWIHFGRGTDTQYF. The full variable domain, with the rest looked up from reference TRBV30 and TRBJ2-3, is SQTIHQWPATLVQPVGSPLSLECTVEGTSNPNLYWYRQAAGRGLQLLFYSVGIGQISSEVPQNLSASRPQDRQFILSSKKLLLSDSGFYLCAWIHFGRGTDTQYFGPGTRLTVL.

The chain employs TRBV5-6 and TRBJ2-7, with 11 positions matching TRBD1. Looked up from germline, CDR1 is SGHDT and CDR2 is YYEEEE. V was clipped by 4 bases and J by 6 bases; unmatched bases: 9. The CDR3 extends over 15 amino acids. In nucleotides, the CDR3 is TGTGCCAGCAGCCGGGGAGGACAGGGGGCGTTCGAGCAGTACTTC. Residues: CASSRGGQGAFEQYF.

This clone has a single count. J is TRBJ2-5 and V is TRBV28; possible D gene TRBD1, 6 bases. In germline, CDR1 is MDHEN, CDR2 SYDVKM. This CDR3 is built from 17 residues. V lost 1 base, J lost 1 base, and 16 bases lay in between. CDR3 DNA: TGTGCCAGCAGTTTATTATATCAGGGGCTAACCCAAGAGACCCAGTACTTC. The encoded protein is CASSLLYQGLTQETQYF.

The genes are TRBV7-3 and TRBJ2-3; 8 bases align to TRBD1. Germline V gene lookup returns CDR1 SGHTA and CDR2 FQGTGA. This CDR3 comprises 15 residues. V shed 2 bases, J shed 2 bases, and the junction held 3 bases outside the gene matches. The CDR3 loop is CASSLAGGPTDTQYF. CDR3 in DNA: TGTGCCAGCAGCTTAGCAGGGGGCCCCACAGATACGCAGTATTTT.

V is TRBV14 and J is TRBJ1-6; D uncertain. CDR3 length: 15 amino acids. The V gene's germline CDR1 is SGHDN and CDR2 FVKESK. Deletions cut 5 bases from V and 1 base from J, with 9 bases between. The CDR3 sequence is CASSYGVSYNSPLHF. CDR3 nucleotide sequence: TGTGCCAGCAGCTATGGGGTTTCCTATAATTCACCCCTCCACTTT.

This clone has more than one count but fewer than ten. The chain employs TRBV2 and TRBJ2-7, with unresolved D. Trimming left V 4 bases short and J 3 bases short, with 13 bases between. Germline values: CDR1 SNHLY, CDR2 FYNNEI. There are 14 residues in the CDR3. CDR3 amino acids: CASSGTLLVYEQYF. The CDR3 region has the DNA TGTGCCAGCAGTGGAACCCTACTCGTCTACGAGCAGTACTTC.

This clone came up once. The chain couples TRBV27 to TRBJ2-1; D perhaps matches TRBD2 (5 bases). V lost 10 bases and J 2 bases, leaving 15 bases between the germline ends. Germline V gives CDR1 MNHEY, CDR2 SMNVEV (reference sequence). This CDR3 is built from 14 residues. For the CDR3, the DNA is TGTGCCACCTACTTGGGGAGACCCTACAATGAGCAGTTCTTC. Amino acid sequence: CATYLGRPYNEQFF.

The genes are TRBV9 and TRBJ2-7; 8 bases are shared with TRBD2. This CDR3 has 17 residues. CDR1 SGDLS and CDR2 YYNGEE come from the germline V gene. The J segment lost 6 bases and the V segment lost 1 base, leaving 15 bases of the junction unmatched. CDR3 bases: TGTGCCAGCAGCGTAACCCCGGGGGGGACTCCTCTCGGCGAGCAGTACTTC. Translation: CASSVTPGGTPLGEQYF.

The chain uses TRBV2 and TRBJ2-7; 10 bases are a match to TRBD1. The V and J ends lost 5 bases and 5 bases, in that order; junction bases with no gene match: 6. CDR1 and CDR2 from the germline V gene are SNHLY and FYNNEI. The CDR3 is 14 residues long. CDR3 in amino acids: CASSQGQGSDEQYF. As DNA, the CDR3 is TGTGCCAGCAGTCAGGGACAGGGGTCCGACGAGCAGTACTTC.

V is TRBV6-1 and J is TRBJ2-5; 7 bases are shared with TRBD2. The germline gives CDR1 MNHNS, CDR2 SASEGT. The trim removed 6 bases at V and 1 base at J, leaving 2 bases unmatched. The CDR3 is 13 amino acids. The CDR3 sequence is CASRSSGQETQYF. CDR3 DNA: TGTGCCAGCAGATCTAGCGGCCAAGAGACCCAGTACTTC.

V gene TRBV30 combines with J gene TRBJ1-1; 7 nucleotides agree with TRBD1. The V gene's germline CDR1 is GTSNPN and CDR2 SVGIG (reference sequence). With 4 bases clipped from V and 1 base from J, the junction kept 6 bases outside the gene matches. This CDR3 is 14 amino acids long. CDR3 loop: CAWTRTGQNTEAFF. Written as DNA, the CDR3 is TGTGCCTGGACTAGGACAGGCCAGAACACTGAAGCTTTCTTT. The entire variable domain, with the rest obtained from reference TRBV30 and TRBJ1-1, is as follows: SQTIHQWPATLVQPVGSPLSLECTVEGTSNPNLYWYRQAAGRGLQLLFYSVGIGQISSEVPQNLSASRPQDRQFILSSKKLLLSDSGFYLCAWTRTGQNTEAFFGQGTRLTVV.

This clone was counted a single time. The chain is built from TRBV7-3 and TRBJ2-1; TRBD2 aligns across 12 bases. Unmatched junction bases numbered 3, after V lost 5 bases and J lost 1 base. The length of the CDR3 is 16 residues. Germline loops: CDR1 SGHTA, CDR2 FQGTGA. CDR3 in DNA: TGTGCCAGCAGCCTAGCGGGAGGGAGGTCCTACAATGAGCAGTTCTTC. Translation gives CASSLAGGRSYNEQFF.

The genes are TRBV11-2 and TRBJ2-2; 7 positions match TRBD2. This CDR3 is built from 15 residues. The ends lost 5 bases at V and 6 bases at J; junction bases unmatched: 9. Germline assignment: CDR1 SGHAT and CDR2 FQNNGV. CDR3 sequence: CASSPLAVSSGELFF. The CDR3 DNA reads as TGTGCCAGCAGCCCCCTAGCGGTTTCTTCCGGGGAGCTGTTTTTT.

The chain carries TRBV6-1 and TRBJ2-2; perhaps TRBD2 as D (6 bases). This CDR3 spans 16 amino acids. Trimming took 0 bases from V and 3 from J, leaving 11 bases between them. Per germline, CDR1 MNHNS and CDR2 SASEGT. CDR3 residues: CASSEASGVDTGELFF. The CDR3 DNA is TGTGCCAGCAGTGAAGCGTCGGGGGTCGACACCGGGGAGCTGTTTTTT.

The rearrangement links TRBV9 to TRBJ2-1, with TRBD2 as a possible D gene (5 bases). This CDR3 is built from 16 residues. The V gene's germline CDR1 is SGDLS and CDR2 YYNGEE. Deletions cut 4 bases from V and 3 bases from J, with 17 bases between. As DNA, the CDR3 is TGTGCCAGCAGCCTTGGTAGGACTTCCTTCTACAATGAGCAGTTCTTC. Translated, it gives CASSLGRTSFYNEQFF.

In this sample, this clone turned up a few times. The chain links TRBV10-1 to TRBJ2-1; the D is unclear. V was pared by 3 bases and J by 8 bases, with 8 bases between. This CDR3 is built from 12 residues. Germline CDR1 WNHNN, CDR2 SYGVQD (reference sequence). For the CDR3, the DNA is TGCGCCAGCAGTGAAGGTGGGGATGAGCAGTTCTTC. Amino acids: CASSEGGDEQFF.

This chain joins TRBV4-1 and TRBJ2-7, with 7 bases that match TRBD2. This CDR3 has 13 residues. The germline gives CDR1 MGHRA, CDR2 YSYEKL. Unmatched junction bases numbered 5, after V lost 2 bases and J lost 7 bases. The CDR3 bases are TGCGCCAGCAGCCAACGGGGGGTAGGAGAGCAGTACTTC. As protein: CASSQRGVGEQYF.

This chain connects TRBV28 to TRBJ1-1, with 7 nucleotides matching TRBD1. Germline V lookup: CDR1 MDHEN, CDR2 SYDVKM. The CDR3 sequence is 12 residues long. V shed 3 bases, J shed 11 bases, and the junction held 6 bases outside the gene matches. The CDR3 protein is CASSFYQGGAFF. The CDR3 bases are TGTGCCAGCAGTTTTTATCAGGGGGGTGCTTTCTTT. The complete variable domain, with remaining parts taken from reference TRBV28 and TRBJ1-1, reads DVKVTQSSRYLVKRTGEKVFLECVQDMDHENMFWYRQDPGLGLRLIYFSYDVKMKEKGDIPEGYSVSREKKERFSLILESASTNQTSMYLCASSFYQGGAFFGQGTRLTVV.

The CDR3 is CASSVEGVGGFVNEQFF. The CDR3 DNA sequence: TGTGCCAGCAGCGTAGAGGGAGTAGGTGGATTTGTCAATGAGCAGTTCTTC. V gene TRBV9 combines with J gene TRBJ2-1, with D perhaps matching TRBD2 (5 bases). Deletions cut 0 bases from V and 6 bases from J, with 19 bases between. Germline V CDR1 and CDR2: SGDLS, YYNGEE. The CDR3 is 17 amino acids.